These T cell receptor beta chains were read from a single sample in a study of chemoradiotherapy in HPV16-positive cancers. Using immunoSEQ multiplex PCR, the repertoire was profiled, and TCRdb retains in-frame clones only, with some absent. This sample carries 30,000 to 40,000 clones, 92% of them seen once, and the ten largest clones take more than 3%. The sequencing used blood, collected from a patient who underwent chemoradiotherapy. Receptor source: a human donor with HPV-associated anogenital cancer. The CDR3 runs from the conserved cysteine through the conserved F or W. Each record gives: V gene, clone size, J gene, D gene, CDR3 DNA, CDR3 protein. A D gene is named only where the DNA matches it firmly. Clone size is not always given. Where it is, it says once, few, many or a class for expanded clones.

TRBV5-1	NA	TRBJ1-2	TRBD1	TGCGCCAGCAGCTCACGGGACAGGGTCTATGGCTACACCTTC	CASSSRDRVYGYTF
TRBV5-5	NA	TRBJ1-1	NA	TGTGCCAGCACACTTGGCCCAGGGAACACTGAAGCTTTCTTT	CASTLGPGNTEAFF
TRBV11-3	once	TRBJ2-3	NA	TGTGCCAGCAGCTTCCGGGACGGATCTCGGAATACGCAGTATTTT	CASSFRDGSRNTQYF
TRBV6-4	NA	TRBJ2-3	TRBD2	TGTGCCAGCAGTGACGAAGCGGGGGGGACAGATACGCAGTATTTT	CASSDEAGGTDTQYF
TRBV10-3	NA	TRBJ1-1	NA	TGTGCCATCAGTGAGTCGGGGTTCACTGAAGCTTTCTTT	CAISESGFTEAFF
TRBV10-2	NA	TRBJ2-7	NA	TGCGCCAGCAGTGAACCGGGACCTAGCTCCTACGAGCAGTACTTC	CASSEPGPSSYEQYF
TRBV12-5	NA	TRBJ2-5	TRBD2	TGTGCTAGTGGTTTGGTACTAGCGGGGGGAACGGAGACCCAGTACTTC	CASGLVLAGGTETQYF
TRBV5-1	NA	TRBJ1-2	NA	TGCGCCAGCCGTTTTACATGGGGATCCCCTAACTATGGCTACACCTTC	CASRFTWGSPNYGYTF
TRBV11-2	NA	TRBJ1-1	NA	TGTGCCAGCAGCTTAGATTCCGGGAGAATGAACACTGAAGCTTTCTTT	CASSLDSGRMNTEAFF
TRBV9	NA	TRBJ2-7	NA	TGTGCCAGCAGCTTATCCGACAGCTCCTACGAGCAGTACTTC	CASSLSDSSYEQYF
TRBV5-1	NA	TRBJ2-1	NA	TGCGCCAGCAGACCCGTAGGAGGGGGGTCCTACAATGAGCAGTTCTTC	CASRPVGGGSYNEQFF
TRBV9	NA	TRBJ1-2	NA	TGTGCCAGCAGCGTATGGAGTACCTATGGCTACACCTTC	CASSVWSTYGYTF
TRBV7-9	few	TRBJ2-7	NA	TGTGCCAGCAGCCCCCAGGTCAATAATACCTACGAGCAGTACTTC	CASSPQVNNTYEQYF
TRBV7-9	NA	TRBJ1-1	NA	TGTGCCAGCAGCTTAGTGATGAACACTGAAGCTTTCTTT	CASSLVMNTEAFF
TRBV30	NA	TRBJ1-1	NA	TGTGCCTGGAGTGACGGAAACACTGAAGCTTTCTTT	CAWSDGNTEAFF
TRBV7-3	NA	TRBJ2-1	NA	TGTGCCAGCAGCCCGATTACAGGGTCTAATGAGCAGTTCTTC	CASSPITGSNEQFF
TRBV6-6	NA	TRBJ2-7	NA	TGTGCCAGCAGTTACTACTCAGGGTTTTACGAGCAGTACTTC	CASSYYSGFYEQYF
TRBV25-1	NA	TRBJ1-1	NA	TGTGCCAGCAGTGTTCCAGGGGCCCCTTACACTGAAGCTTTCTTT	CASSVPGAPYTEAFF